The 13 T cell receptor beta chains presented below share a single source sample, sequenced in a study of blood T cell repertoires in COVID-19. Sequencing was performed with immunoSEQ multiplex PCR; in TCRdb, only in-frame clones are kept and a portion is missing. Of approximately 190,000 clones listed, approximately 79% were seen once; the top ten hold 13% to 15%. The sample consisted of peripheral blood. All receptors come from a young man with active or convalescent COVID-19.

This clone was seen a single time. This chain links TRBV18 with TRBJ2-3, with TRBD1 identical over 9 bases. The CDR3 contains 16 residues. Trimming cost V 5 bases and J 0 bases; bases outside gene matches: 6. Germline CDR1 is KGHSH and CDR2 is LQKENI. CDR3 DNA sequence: TGTGCCAGCTCAACGGGACAGGGCGCTAGCACAGATACGCAGTATTTT. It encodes CASSTGQGASTDTQYF.

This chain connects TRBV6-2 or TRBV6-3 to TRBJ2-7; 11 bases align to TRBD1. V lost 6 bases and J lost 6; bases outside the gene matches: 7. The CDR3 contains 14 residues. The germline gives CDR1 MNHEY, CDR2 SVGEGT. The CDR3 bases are TGTGCCAGCAGCCGCGCCGGGACAGGGGGCGAGCAGTACGTC. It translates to CASSRAGTGGEQYV.

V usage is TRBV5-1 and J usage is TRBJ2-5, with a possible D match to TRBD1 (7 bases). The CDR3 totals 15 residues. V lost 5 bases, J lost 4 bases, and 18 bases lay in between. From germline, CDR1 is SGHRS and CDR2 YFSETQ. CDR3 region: CASRDPGGGGETQYF. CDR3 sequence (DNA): TGCGCCAGCAGGGACCCAGGGGGAGGCGGAGAGACCCAGTACTTC.

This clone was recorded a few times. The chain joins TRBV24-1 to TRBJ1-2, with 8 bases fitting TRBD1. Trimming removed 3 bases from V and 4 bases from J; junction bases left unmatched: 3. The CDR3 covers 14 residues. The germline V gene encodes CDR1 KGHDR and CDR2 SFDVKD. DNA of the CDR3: TGTGCCACCAGTGATCCAACAGGGGGCTATGGCTACACCTTC. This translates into CATSDPTGGYGYTF.

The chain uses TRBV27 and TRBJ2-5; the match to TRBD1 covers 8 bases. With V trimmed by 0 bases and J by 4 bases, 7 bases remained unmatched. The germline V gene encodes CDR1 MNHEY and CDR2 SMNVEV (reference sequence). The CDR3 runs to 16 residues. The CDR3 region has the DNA TGTGCCAGCAGTTTATCCGCTACCAGGGGGCCAGAGACCCAGTACTTC. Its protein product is CASSLSATRGPETQYF.

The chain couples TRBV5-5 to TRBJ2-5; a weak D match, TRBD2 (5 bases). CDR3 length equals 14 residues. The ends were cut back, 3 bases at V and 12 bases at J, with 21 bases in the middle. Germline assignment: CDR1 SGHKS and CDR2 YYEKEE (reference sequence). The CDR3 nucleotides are TGTGCCAGCAGCTACGGGATGACAAGAGAAGGCGAGTACTTC. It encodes CASSYGMTREGEYF.

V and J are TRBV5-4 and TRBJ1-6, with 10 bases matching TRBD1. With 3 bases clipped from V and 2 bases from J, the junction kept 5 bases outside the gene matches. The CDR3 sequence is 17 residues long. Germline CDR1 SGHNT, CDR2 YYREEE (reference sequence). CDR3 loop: CASSSGTGATYNSPLHF. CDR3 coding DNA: TGTGCCAGCAGCTCCGGGACAGGGGCCACCTATAATTCACCCCTCCACTTT.

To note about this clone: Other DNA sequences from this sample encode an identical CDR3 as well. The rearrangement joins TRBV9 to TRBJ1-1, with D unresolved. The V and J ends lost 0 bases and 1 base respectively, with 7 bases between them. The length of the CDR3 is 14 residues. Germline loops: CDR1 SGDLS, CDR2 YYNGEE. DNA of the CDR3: TGTGCCAGCAGCGTAGTTCAGGAGAACACTGAAGCTTTCTTT. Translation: CASSVVQENTEAFF. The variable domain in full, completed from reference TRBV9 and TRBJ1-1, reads DSGVTQTPKHLITATGQRVTLRCSPRSGDLSVYWYQQSLDQGLQFLIQYYNGEERAKGNILERFSAQQFPDLHSELNLSSLELGDSALYFCASSVVQENTEAFFGQGTRLTVV.

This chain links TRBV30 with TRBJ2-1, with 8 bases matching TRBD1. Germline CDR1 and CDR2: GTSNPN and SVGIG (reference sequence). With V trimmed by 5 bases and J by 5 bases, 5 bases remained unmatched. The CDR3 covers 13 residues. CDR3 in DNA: TGTGCCTGGGACAGGGGAGACAACAATGAGCAGTTCTTC. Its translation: CAWDRGDNNEQFF.

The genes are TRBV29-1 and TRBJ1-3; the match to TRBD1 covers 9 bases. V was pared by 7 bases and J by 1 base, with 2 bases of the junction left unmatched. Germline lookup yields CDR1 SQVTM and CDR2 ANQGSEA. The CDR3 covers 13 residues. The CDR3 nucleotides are TGCAGCGCACAGGGGGCTTCTGGAAACACCATATATTTT. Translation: CSAQGASGNTIYF.

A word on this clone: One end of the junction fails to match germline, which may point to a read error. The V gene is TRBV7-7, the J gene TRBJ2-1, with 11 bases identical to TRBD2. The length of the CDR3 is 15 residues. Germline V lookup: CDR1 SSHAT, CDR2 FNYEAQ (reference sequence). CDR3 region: CASSPTSGTYNEQFF. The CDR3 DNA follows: TGTGCTAGCAGCCCGACTAGCGGGACCTACAATGAGCAGTTCTTC.

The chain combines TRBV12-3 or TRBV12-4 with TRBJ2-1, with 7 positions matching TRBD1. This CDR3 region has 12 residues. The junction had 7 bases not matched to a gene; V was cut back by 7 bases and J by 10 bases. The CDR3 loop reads CASITGQAEQFF. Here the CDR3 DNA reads TGTGCCAGCATTACCGGACAGGCCGAGCAGTTCTTC.

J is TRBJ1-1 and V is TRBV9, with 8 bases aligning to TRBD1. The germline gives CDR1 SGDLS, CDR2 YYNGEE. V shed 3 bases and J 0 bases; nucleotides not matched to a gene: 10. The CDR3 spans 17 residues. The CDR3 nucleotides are TGTGCCAGCAGCGCTACCGGGACAGGAACCCTGAACACTGAAGCTTTCTTT. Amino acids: CASSATGTGTLNTEAFF.